In this sample, the clone carrying this T cell receptor (beta chain) turned up many times. The antigen is not known. The data belong to a study of blood T cells in healthy people across ages. Alongside a J-beta primer mix, a sample-barcoded 5' primer served in a second PCR lasting roughly 7 to 12 cycles. Every cDNA was tagged by a template-switch adaptor with 12 random nucleotides. One entry per CDR3 protein results from TCRdb running MiXCR on the 5' RACE reads. The data hold 750,000 to 950,000 distinct CDR3 sequences, with around 29% observed a single time. Overall study findings and caveats: Naive CD4+ cells and diversity were both higher in long-lived donors than in aged donors. Investigators treated diversity estimates from one million T cells as underestimates.

CDR3 size: 16 residues. The V and J ends lost 4 bases and 2 bases respectively, with 18 bases between them. The germline CDR1 and CDR2 sequences are SGHTA and FQGNSA. In addition, the sample was reused for a study of T cells of mothers and their children. That report notes: Persisting microchimeric T cell clones went undetected.

The sequence was obtained from a woman aged 40 to 49 in good health. The sequenced sample was blood. V usage is TRBV7-2 and J usage is TRBJ2-7; weak D call: TRBD2 (7 bases). The CDR3 sequence is CASSYWGGPSTYEQYF. For the CDR3, the DNA is TGTGCCAGCAGCTATTGGGGGGGGCCTTCTACCTACGAGCAGTACTTC.